Each of the 9 T cell receptor beta chains below was sequenced from the same sample in a study of regulatory T cells in long-lasting Graves disease. The time point denotes: persistent/refractory GD, antithyroid drugs over 5 years with positive TRAb. RNA isolated from PBMCs was used to make the TCR library. Through Arm-PCR of CDR3 regions and iRepertoire HTBI primers, TCR beta libraries were built. In TCRdb, the multiplex PCR reads were re-called with MiXCR into one record per CDR3 protein. This sample yields 420,000 or so distinct CDR3 sequences, of which around 24% are seen a single time; approximately 28% belongs to the top ten. Sequences were derived from peripheral blood mononuclear cells (PBMCs), sampled when the disease was refractory, from a patient treated with antithyroid drugs. The receptors were sampled from a female donor with Graves disease.

This clonotype was seen a handful of times. The chain combines TRBV12-3 or TRBV12-4 with TRBJ2-2, with 13 bases identical to TRBD2. The CDR3 consists of 17 residues. With V trimmed by 7 bases and J by 4 bases, 9 bases remained unmatched. CDR3 loop: CASNGLAGVRGTGELFF. CDR3 DNA: TGTGCCAGCAATGGACTAGCGGGAGTTCGGGGCACCGGGGAGCTGTTTTTT.

V and J are TRBV10-3 and TRBJ1-1, with 7 bases lining up with TRBD1. The V gene's germline CDR1 is ENHRY and CDR2 SYGVKD. The CDR3 consists of 15 residues. V shed 6 bases and J 4 bases; nucleotides not matched to a gene: 11. This CDR3 reads CAIRRTGAGSTEAFF. CDR3 DNA sequence: TGTGCCATCAGACGAACAGGGGCGGGGAGCACTGAAGCTTTCTTT.

This clonotype occurred many times. The chain is built from TRBV2 and TRBJ2-7; 8 nucleotides match TRBD2. The CDR3 covers 15 residues. The V and J ends lost 2 bases and 1 base, in that order; junction bases with no gene match: 4. Germline values: CDR1 SNHLY, CDR2 FYNNEI. The CDR3 here is CASSESSGPSYEQYF. The CDR3 DNA follows: TGTGCCAGCAGTGAATCTAGCGGGCCTTCCTACGAGCAGTACTTC. The full variable domain, in which reference TRBV2 and TRBJ2-7 provide the parts outside the CDR3, is EPEVTQTPSHQVTQMGQEVILRCVPISNHLYFYWYRQILGQKVEFLVSFYNNEISEKSEIFDDQFSVERPDGSNFTLKIRSTKLEDSAMYFCASSESSGPSYEQYFGPGTRLTVT.

This clonotype was picked up a small number of times. This chain links TRBV6-2 or TRBV6-3 with TRBJ2-2; TRBD1 is a possible D gene (5 bases). Germline CDR1 and CDR2: MNHEY and SVGEGT. Trimming took off 6 bases at V and 6 bases at J, with 11 bases between the two ends. This CDR3 region has 13 residues. The CDR3 coding sequence is TGTGCCAGCAGGACGACAGAGGCCGGGGAGCTGTTTTTT. Its protein is CASRTTEAGELFF.

The V and J genes are TRBV29-1 and TRBJ1-4, with D hard to call. Germline V gene lookup returns CDR1 SQVTM and CDR2 ANQGSEA. The V end lost 0 bases, the J end lost 8 bases, and 13 bases lay between the germline ends. The CDR3 extends over 14 amino acids. The CDR3 DNA follows: TGCAGCGTTGAAGACCGGGATATAAGGGAAAAACTGTTTTTT. Translation: CSVEDRDIREKLFF.

The J gene is TRBJ1-5, the V gene TRBV7-9; D may be TRBD1 (5 bases). V was pared by 8 bases and J by 7 bases, with 15 bases between. This CDR3 has 13 residues. Germline loops: CDR1 SEHNR, CDR2 FQNEAQ (reference sequence). Here the CDR3 DNA reads TGTGCCAGCGATGGGGGGATAGGGCAGCCCCAGCATTTT. Protein sequence: CASDGGIGQPQHF.

Of note for this clonotype: The conserved phenylalanine or tryptophan is not found at the CDR3 terminus, so this likely reflects a read error. CDR3 nucleotide sequence: TGTGCCAGCTCACCACCGACAGGAAGAGAGACCCAGTACCTC. It codes for CASSPPTGRETQYL. V and J are TRBV18 and TRBJ2-5; maybe TRBD1 (6 bases). This CDR3 comprises 14 residues. Germline lookup yields CDR1 KGHSH and CDR2 LQKENI. Trimming left V 0 bases short and J 4 bases short, with 9 bases between.

Comment on this clonotype: Germline is not matched at one junction end, which may reflect a read error. The chain uses TRBV7-9 and TRBJ2-5; 10 bases line up with TRBD1. Germline CDR1 reads SEHNR; CDR2 reads FQNEAQ (reference sequence). The CDR3 is 15 residues long. CDR3 sequence (DNA): TGTGCCGGCAGCTTATGGACAGGGGGTCAAGAGACCCAGTACTTC. Its protein is CAGSLWTGGQETQYF.

The chain recombines TRBV20-1 with TRBJ2-7, with TRBD2 identical over 8 bases. The V segment lost 5 bases and the J segment 2 bases; nucleotides outside the gene matches: 11. The CDR3 runs to 15 residues. The germline V gene encodes CDR1 DFQATT and CDR2 SNEGSKA (reference sequence). Here the CDR3 reads CSAQKGSGRPYEQYF. The CDR3 DNA reads TGCAGTGCTCAAAAAGGCAGCGGGAGACCCTACGAGCAGTACTTC.